Below are 9 T cell receptor beta chains sequenced from a single sample in a study of identical twins. From the 5' RACE reads, TCRdb called clonotypes with MiXCR, one entry per CDR3 protein. The data contain a few hundred thousand distinct CDR3 sequences, 6.5% to 9.5% of them singletons. Another study also made use of these data, one on yellow fever vaccine responses in identical twins.

The sequenced sample consisted of CD8+ T cells sorted from blood. Receptors originate from a woman in her late teens or twenties in good health.

The genes are TRBV14 and TRBJ2-1; 10 bases fit TRBD1. The trim removed 3 bases at V and 3 bases at J, leaving 17 bases unmatched. CDR3 length: 20 amino acids. In germline, CDR1 is SGHDN, CDR2 FVKESK. DNA for the CDR3: TGTGCCAGCAGCCATAAAATGCGGACAGGGGGAGGGAGGCACTACAATGAGCAGTTCTTC. Translation: CASSHKMRTGGGRHYNEQFF.

This clonotype was picked up many times. V gene TRBV12-3 or TRBV12-4 combines with J gene TRBJ2-1, with TRBD2 identical over 8 bases. The junction had 3 bases not matched to a gene; V was cut back by 6 bases and J by 8 bases. The CDR3 runs 12 residues. The CDR3 reads CASSPGGYEQFF. CDR3 coding DNA: TGTGCCAGCAGCCCGGGGGGGTATGAGCAGTTCTTC.

This clonotype was observed a few times. The V and J genes are TRBV9 and TRBJ2-3; TRBD2 agrees at 8 bases. The CDR3 has 17 amino acids. Germline lookup yields CDR1 SGDLS and CDR2 YYNGEE. Germline trimming cut 4 bases from V and 1 base from J; bases unmatched to any gene: 11. The CDR3 sequence is CASSSHSGEFRTDTQYF. The DNA for the CDR3 is TGTGCCAGCAGCTCCCATAGCGGGGAGTTCCGCACAGATACGCAGTATTTT.

This clonotype has just a few counts. This rearrangement joins TRBV5-1 to TRBJ2-7, with no clear D. Looked up from germline, CDR1 is SGHRS and CDR2 is YFSETQ. V was cut by 4 bases and J by 8 bases, with 13 bases left in between. The length of the CDR3 is 12 residues. The CDR3 DNA sequence: TGCGCCAGCAGCGTACTGGACGGGCAGCAGTACTTC. Its translation: CASSVLDGQQYF.

The sample holds a few counts of this clonotype. This chain uses TRBV7-3 with TRBJ1-3; D remains unclear. This CDR3 has 14 amino acids. Trimming removed 6 bases at V and 1 base at J, with 10 bases between. Germline values: CDR1 SGHTA, CDR2 FQGTGA. The DNA of the CDR3 is TGTGCCAGCAGTGCCGGAATATCTGGAAACACCATATATTTT. Protein product: CASSAGISGNTIYF. Drawing the rest from reference TRBV7-3 and TRBJ1-3, the complete variable domain is GAGVSQTPSNKVTEKGKYVELRCDPISGHTALYWYRQSLGQGPEFLIYFQGTGAADDSGLPNDRFFAVRPEGSVSTLKIQRTERGDSAVYLCASSAGISGNTIYFGEGSWLTVV.

V usage is TRBV7-3 and J usage is TRBJ1-3; TRBD1 matches 12 bases. The V segment lost 4 bases and the J segment 3 bases; nucleotides outside the gene matches: 7. Germline V gene sequence: CDR1 SGHTA, CDR2 FQGTGA. There are 17 residues in the CDR3. The CDR3 sequence: CASSSPGQGAYGNTIYF. DNA for the CDR3: TGTGCCAGCAGCTCGCCGGGACAGGGGGCCTATGGAAACACCATATATTTT.

V and J are TRBV12-3 or TRBV12-4 and TRBJ2-3, with 9 nucleotides matching TRBD2. V lost 6 bases, J lost 6 bases, and 10 bases stayed unmatched. The CDR3 extends over 15 amino acids. CDR3 residues: CASSLRRRGGDTQYF. CDR3 in DNA: TGTGCCAGCAGCTTAAGGCGGCGGGGGGGGGATACGCAGTATTTT.

A few counts support this clonotype. The chain carries TRBV20-1 and TRBJ1-2, with D unclear. The CDR3 spans 13 residues. V was shortened by 1 base and J by 7 bases, with 13 bases between the two germline ends. Germline lookup yields CDR1 DFQATT and CDR2 SNEGSKA (reference sequence). The CDR3 DNA is TGCAGTGCTAGAGCGGCTCTAGAGGCTGGCTACACCTTC. Amino acids: CSARAALEAGYTF.

The chain uses TRBV3-1 and TRBJ2-7; TRBD1 matches at 9 bases. The CDR3 consists of 16 residues. The junction had 10 bases not matched to a gene; V was cut back by 4 bases and J by 3 bases. Germline V gene lookup returns CDR1 LGHDT and CDR2 YNNKEL (reference sequence). CDR3 DNA sequence: TGTGCCAGCAGCCGTGCCCGGACAGGGGAATTCTACGAGCAGTACTTC. Protein: CASSRARTGEFYEQYF.